This T cell receptor (beta chain) was sequenced for a study of T cells after yellow fever vaccination. Study-wide results and caveats: There was a possibility that FACS-sorted repertoires contained abundant clonotypes contaminating from the bulk population.

Many counts were recorded for this clonotype. Its antigen remains unknown. Trimming pared 4 bases from V and 4 bases from J, leaving 16 bases between. This CDR3 spans 16 amino acids. The germline V gene has CDR1 LGHNA and CDR2 YSLEER. TCRdb passed the 5' RACE reads through MiXCR, listing each CDR3 protein once. The sample includes about 300,000 distinct CDR3 sequences, about 6.9% of them seen just once. This TCR was recovered from a young man who received the YFV17D yellow fever vaccine. J is TRBJ1-4 and V is TRBV4-3; TRBD1 might be the D (5 bases). The sequencing here drew on PBMCs, taken roughly 47 days after the first yellow fever vaccination. This CDR3 is CASSPNEGSGNEKLFF. CDR3 in DNA: TGCGCCAGCAGCCCAAACGAGGGGTCGGGTAATGAAAAACTGTTTTTT.